The 8 T cell receptor beta chains below come from one sample, sequenced in a study of neurological immune-mediated disorders. MiXCR, run by TCRdb on the 5' RACE reads, gives a single entry per CDR3 protein. The data contain about 120,000 distinct CDR3 sequences, 3% to 3.5% of them singletons. Sequencing was carried out using PBMCs. The source is a woman between 25 and 40 years old with multiple sclerosis.

This clonotype was detected many times. The gene calls are TRBV27 and TRBJ2-1; D remains unclear. Trimming shortened V by 5 bases and J by 0 bases, and 5 bases separated the two germline ends. The CDR3 has 13 amino acids. Germline CDR1 and CDR2: MNHEY and SMNVEV (reference sequence). The DNA for the CDR3 is TGTGCCAGCAGTACTGACTCCTACAATGAGCAGTTCTTC. Translation gives CASSTDSYNEQFF.

This clonotype was observed many times. The rearrangement links TRBV7-2 to TRBJ2-1; 7 positions match TRBD1. Trimming cost V 4 bases and J 8 bases; bases outside gene matches: 8. The germline V gene has CDR1 SGHTA and CDR2 FQGNSA. The CDR3 contains 14 residues. The DNA for the CDR3 is TGTGCCAGCAGCTCCGAGGGGGCCCGGGATGAGCAGTTCTTC. Its translation: CASSSEGARDEQFF.

The table lists this clonotype with many counts. The chain carries TRBV28 and TRBJ1-2, with D hard to call. The V and J ends lost 2 bases and 9 bases respectively, with 13 bases between them. This CDR3 is 13 amino acids long. Germline CDR1 is MDHEN and CDR2 is SYDVKM. The CDR3 spells CASSLGQRISYTF. CDR3 DNA: TGTGCCAGCAGTTTAGGGCAGAGGATTAGCTACACCTTC.

This clonotype was observed at least ten times. J is TRBJ2-2 and V is TRBV20-1; D is uncertain. The germline gives CDR1 DFQATT, CDR2 SNEGSKA (reference sequence). This CDR3 contains 13 residues. The germline V and J ends were trimmed by 3 bases and 8 bases, with 13 bases remaining between them. The chain's CDR3 is CSASATGSGELFF. The CDR3 DNA sequence: TGCAGTGCTAGCGCTACTGGGTCTGGGGAGCTGTTTTTT.

This clonotype was counted many times. The rearrangement links TRBV18 to TRBJ2-2, with D perhaps matching TRBD2 (5 bases). V dropped 2 bases and J dropped 4 bases, with 8 bases sitting between them. The CDR3 covers 14 residues. CDR1 and CDR2 (germline): KGHSH, LQKENI. The CDR3 loop reads CASSPNGGTGELFF. The CDR3 DNA reads TGTGCCAGCTCACCAAATGGAGGCACCGGGGAGCTGTTTTTT.

In its sample, this clonotype was seen a few times. This chain uses TRBV12-3 or TRBV12-4 with TRBJ1-5, with 8 bases fitting TRBD1. The CDR3 runs to 15 residues. Germline trimming cut 5 bases from V and 6 bases from J; bases unmatched to any gene: 9. CDR3 nucleotide sequence: TGTGCCAGCAGTCCGAATACAGGGGGGAGTCAGCCCCAGCATTTT. Protein: CASSPNTGGSQPQHF.

This clonotype has a count of ten or more. This chain connects TRBV5-1 to TRBJ2-3; 8 bases map to TRBD1. Germline V gives CDR1 SGHRS, CDR2 YFSETQ. The CDR3 has 13 amino acids. J lost 4 bases, V lost 3 bases, and 1 base had no gene match. The CDR3 DNA reads TGCGCCAGCAGCTCAGGGGGCGCAGATACGCAGTATTTT. It is translated as CASSSGGADTQYF.

This clonotype was seen many times. The chain employs TRBV20-1 and TRBJ1-1; D is undetermined. The CDR3 has 11 amino acids. The germline CDR1 and CDR2 sequences are DFQATT and SNEGSKA (reference sequence). V was shortened by 6 bases and J by 10 bases, with 15 bases between the two germline ends. As DNA, the CDR3 is TGCAGTGCCAGCCCATCGGCATCAGCTTTCTTT. Encoded protein: CSASPSASAFF.